A single sample is the source of the 14 T cell receptor beta chains below, sequenced in a study of cytomegalovirus exposure and HLA in healthy donors (dated by TCRdb to about 2017). The library was produced with the immunoSEQ multiplex PCR assay. For the multiplex PCR, a mixture combining 60 forward primers for TCR Vbeta segments and 13 reverse primers for TCR Jbeta segments was used. TCRdb stores this immuneACCESS table with in-frame sequences only. Part of the clones is absent; in the studies checked, under half of the shortfall reflects unresolved V genes, and no reason is known for the rest. The sample table contains 75,000 to 100,000 clones; only one count was recorded for 60% to 80% of them. 1.2% of the sample lies in the top ten. The sequenced sample was PBMCs. These receptors came from a female donor in good health and CMV-seronegative.

The rearrangement links TRBV5-6 to TRBJ2-7; 10 bases match TRBD2. Unmatched junction bases numbered 8, after V lost 4 bases and J lost 4 bases. Per germline, CDR1 SGHDT and CDR2 YYEEEE. This CDR3 comprises 15 residues. CDR3 in amino acids: CASSPGAAGGYEQYF. CDR3 coding DNA: TGTGCCAGCAGCCCGGGAGCAGCGGGGGGGTACGAGCAGTACTTC.

The chain combines TRBV27 with TRBJ2-2; 9 positions agree with TRBD1. With V trimmed by 5 bases and J by 7 bases, 11 bases remained unmatched. The CDR3 is 16 residues long. The V gene's germline CDR1 is MNHEY and CDR2 SMNVEV (reference sequence). The CDR3 here is CASSQTGTGFIGELFF. For the CDR3, the DNA is TGTGCCAGCAGTCAAACCGGGACAGGGTTTATCGGGGAGCTGTTTTTT.

V usage is TRBV30 and J usage is TRBJ1-1; D is unclear. CDR3 size: 12 residues. V lost 3 bases and J 1 base, leaving 6 bases between the germline ends. Germline V gene lookup returns CDR1 GTSNPN and CDR2 SVGIG (reference sequence). This CDR3 is CAWSPGNTEAFF. DNA of the CDR3: TGTGCCTGGAGCCCGGGGAACACTGAAGCTTTCTTT. Full variable domain (missing parts from reference TRBV30 and TRBJ1-1): SQTIHQWPATLVQPVGSPLSLECTVEGTSNPNLYWYRQAAGRGLQLLFYSVGIGQISSEVPQNLSASRPQDRQFILSSKKLLLSDSGFYLCAWSPGNTEAFFGQGTRLTVV.

The chain has TRBV5-4 and TRBJ1-2; perhaps TRBD1 as D (5 bases). Between the trimmed V and J ends, which lost 0 bases and 5 bases, there was a span of 8 bases. CDR3 size: 13 residues. Germline CDR1 and CDR2: SGHNT and YYREEE (reference sequence). This chain's CDR3 is CASSLASGYGYTF. Written as DNA, the CDR3 is TGTGCCAGCAGCTTGGCCTCAGGGTATGGCTACACCTTC.

The rearrangement joins TRBV20-1 to TRBJ2-5; no clear D gene. From germline, CDR1 is DFQATT and CDR2 SNEGSKA (reference sequence). The CDR3 runs to 10 residues. The V gene lost 5 bases and the J gene lost 5 bases, with 6 bases spanning the gap. As DNA, the CDR3 is TGCAGTGCTGGCGGTGAGACCCAGTACTTC. This sequence encodes CSAGGETQYF.

This chain joins TRBV11-2 and TRBJ1-2; D not certain. The CDR3 is 14 residues long. From germline, CDR1 is SGHAT and CDR2 FQNNGV. Trimming pared 2 bases from V and 3 bases from J, leaving 10 bases between. In DNA, the CDR3 is TGTGCCAGCAGCTTACAGATAGCTCACTATGGCTACACCTTC. Encoded protein: CASSLQIAHYGYTF. Variable domain in full (rest from reference TRBV11-2 and TRBJ1-2): EAGVAQSPRYKIIEKRQSVAFWCNPISGHATLYWYQQILGQGPKLLIQFQNNGVVDDSQLPKDRFSAERLKGVDSTLKIQPAKLEDSAVYLCASSLQIAHYGYTFGSGTRLTVV.

The count of this clone is one. The chain couples TRBV6-6 to TRBJ1-4, with 8 bases identical to TRBD1. This CDR3 is 13 amino acids long. Germline V gene data show CDR1 as MNHNY and CDR2 as SVGAGI (reference sequence). Trimming removed 2 bases from V and 7 bases from J; junction bases left unmatched: 0. CDR3 coding DNA: TGTGCCAGCAGTTACGGGACAGGTGAAAAACTGTTTTTT. Amino acid sequence: CASSYGTGEKLFF.

This chain uses TRBV11-2 with TRBJ2-1; a weak D match, TRBD2 (5 bases). Germline V gene lookup returns CDR1 SGHAT and CDR2 FQNNGV. V was pared by 1 base and J by 8 bases, with 12 bases between. The CDR3 loop spans 14 amino acids. The CDR3 nucleotides are TGTGCCAGCAGCTTAGTTGGGAGCCTCGATGAGCAGTTCTTC. Its translation is CASSLVGSLDEQFF.

The chain links TRBV9 to TRBJ2-3; D not certain. From germline, CDR1 is SGDLS and CDR2 YYNGEE. Trimming removed 4 bases at V and 0 bases at J, with 18 bases between. The CDR3 is made up of 17 amino acids. The CDR3 protein is CASSHPRFRSSTDTQYF. CDR3 sequence (DNA): TGTGCCAGCAGCCATCCCCGCTTTCGGTCTAGCACAGATACGCAGTATTTT. Full variable domain (remainder filled in from reference TRBV9 and TRBJ2-3): DSGVTQTPKHLITATGQRVTLRCSPRSGDLSVYWYQQSLDQGLQFLIQYYNGEERAKGNILERFSAQQFPDLHSELNLSSLELGDSALYFCASSHPRFRSSTDTQYFGPGTRLTVL.

This chain links TRBV10-3 with TRBJ2-7; the D gene is possibly TRBD1 (5 bases). V was pared by 0 bases and J by 6 bases, with 9 bases between. The CDR3 sequence is 13 residues long. Germline CDR1 ENHRY, CDR2 SYGVKD. The CDR3 bases are TGTGCCATCAGTGAGTCGCAGGGTGGCGAGCAGTACTTC. Its translation is CAISESQGGEQYF.

This chain connects TRBV18 to TRBJ2-1; no clear D. The CDR3 has 12 residues. Trimming took 3 bases from V and 10 from J, leaving 10 bases between them. Germline V gives CDR1 KGHSH, CDR2 LQKENI. The CDR3 here is CASSPRHEEQFF. The DNA of the CDR3 is TGTGCCAGCTCACCCCGACATGAAGAGCAGTTCTTC.

The rearrangement uses TRBV4-1 and TRBJ1-1; weak D call: TRBD1 (6 bases). V was shortened by 0 bases and J by 1 base, with 15 bases between the two germline ends. Germline lookup yields CDR1 MGHRA and CDR2 YSYEKL. CDR3 length: 17 residues. The CDR3 sequence: CASSQEGAHRANTEAFF. The DNA for the CDR3 is TGCGCCAGCAGCCAAGAGGGGGCCCATCGGGCGAACACTGAAGCTTTCTTT.

The V call is TRBV6-5, the J call TRBJ1-2; TRBD1 aligns across 7 bases. From germline, CDR1 is MNHEY and CDR2 SVGAGI. V dropped 6 bases and J dropped 2; count of bases not matched to a gene: 3. This CDR3 comprises 13 residues. In DNA, the CDR3 is TGTGCCAGCAGGGAGGGACAGAACTATGGCTACACCTTC. Translation: CASREGQNYGYTF.

The chain uses TRBV27 and TRBJ2-7; 7 bases map to TRBD1. The germline V gene encodes CDR1 MNHEY and CDR2 SMNVEV (reference sequence). V lost 6 bases, J lost 1 base, and 6 bases stayed unmatched. The CDR3 runs to 14 residues. CDR3 amino acids: CASSRDRASYEQYF. In DNA, the CDR3 is TGTGCCAGCAGCCGAGACAGGGCTTCCTACGAGCAGTACTTC.